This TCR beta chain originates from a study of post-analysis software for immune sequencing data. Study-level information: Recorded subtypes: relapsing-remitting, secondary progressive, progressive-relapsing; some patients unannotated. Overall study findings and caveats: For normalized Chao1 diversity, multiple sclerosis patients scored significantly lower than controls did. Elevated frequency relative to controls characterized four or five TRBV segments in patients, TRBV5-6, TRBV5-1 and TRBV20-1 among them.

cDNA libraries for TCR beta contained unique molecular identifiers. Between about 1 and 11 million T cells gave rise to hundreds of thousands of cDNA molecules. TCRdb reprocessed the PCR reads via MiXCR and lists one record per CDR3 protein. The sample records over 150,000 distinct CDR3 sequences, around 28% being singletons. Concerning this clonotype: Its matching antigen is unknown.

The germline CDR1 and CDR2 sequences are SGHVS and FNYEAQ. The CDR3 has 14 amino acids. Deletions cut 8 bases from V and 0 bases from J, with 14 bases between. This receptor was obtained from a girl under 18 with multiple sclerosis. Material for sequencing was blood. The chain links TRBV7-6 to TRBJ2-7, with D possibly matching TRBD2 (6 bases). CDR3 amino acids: CASARAGNSYEQYF. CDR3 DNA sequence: TGTGCCAGCGCGAGGGCGGGAAACTCCTACGAGCAGTACTTC. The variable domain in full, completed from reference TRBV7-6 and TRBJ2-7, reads GAGVSQSPRYKVTKRGQDVALRCDPISGHVSLYWYRQALGQGPEFLTYFNYEAQQDKSGLPNDRFSAERPEGSISTLTIQRTEQRDSAMYRCASARAGNSYEQYFGPGTRLTVT.